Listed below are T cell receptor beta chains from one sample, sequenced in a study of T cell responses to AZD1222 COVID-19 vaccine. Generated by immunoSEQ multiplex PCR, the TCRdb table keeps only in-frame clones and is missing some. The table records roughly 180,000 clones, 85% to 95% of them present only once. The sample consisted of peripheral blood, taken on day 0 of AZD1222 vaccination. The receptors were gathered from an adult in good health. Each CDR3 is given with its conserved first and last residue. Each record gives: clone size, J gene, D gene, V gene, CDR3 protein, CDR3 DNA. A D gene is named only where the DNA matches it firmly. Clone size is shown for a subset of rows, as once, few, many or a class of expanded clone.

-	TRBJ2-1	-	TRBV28	CASSFGTYFAPSRGNEQFF	TGTGCCAGCAGTTTCGGGACATATTTCGCCCCTTCGAGGGGCAATGAGCAGTTCTTC
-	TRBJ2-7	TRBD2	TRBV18	CASSPPWGGNAYEQYF	TGTGCCAGCTCACCCCCCTGGGGGGGTAATGCATACGAGCAGTACTTC
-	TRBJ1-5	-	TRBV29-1	CSIGTGNQPQHF	TGCAGCATCGGAACAGGAAATCAGCCCCAGCATTTT
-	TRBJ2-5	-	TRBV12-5	CASGLTQLPGETQYF	TGTGCTAGTGGTTTGACCCAATTACCGGGGGAGACCCAGTACTTC
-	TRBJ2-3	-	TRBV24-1	CATSLGISTDTQYF	TGTGCCACCAGTCTGGGGATCAGCACAGATACGCAGTATTTT
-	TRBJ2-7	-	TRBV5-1	CASGGGWGEQYF	TGCGCCAGCGGGGGAGGCTGGGGGGAGCAGTACTTC
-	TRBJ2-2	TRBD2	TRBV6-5	CASSGWGGAGELFF	TGTGCCAGCAGCGGCTGGGGGGGGGCCGGGGAGCTGTTTTTT
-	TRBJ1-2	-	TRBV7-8	CASSLALNYGYTF	TGTGCCAGCAGCTTAGCCCTCAACTATGGCTACACCTTC
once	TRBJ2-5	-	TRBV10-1	CASSERRGETQYF	TGCGCCAGCAGTGAGAGGCGGGGAGAGACCCAGTACTTC
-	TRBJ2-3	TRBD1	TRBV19	CASSSGQGHTDTQYF	TGTGCCAGTAGTTCGGGACAGGGCCACACAGATACGCAGTATTTT
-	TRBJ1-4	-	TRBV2	CASSDGWGGIRLVNEKLFF	TGTGCCAGCAGTGATGGATGGGGGGGTATAAGGTTGGTGAATGAAAAACTGTTTTTT
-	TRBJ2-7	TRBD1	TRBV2	CASSEVRTGSYEQYF	TGTGCCAGCAGCGAAGTCCGGACAGGGAGCTACGAGCAGTACTTC
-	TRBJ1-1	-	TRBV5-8	CASSLRVNTEAFF	TGTGCCAGCAGCCTGCGAGTCAACACTGAAGCTTTCTTT